Listed below are T cell receptor beta chains from one sample, sequenced in a study of identical twins. TCRdb analysed the 5' RACE reads with MiXCR anew, one entry per CDR3 protein. The sample lists roughly 750,000 distinct CDR3 sequences; 21% were seen once. The sample also formed part of further work on T cells expressing NK-cell markers.

The sample was PBMCs. The receptors stem from a woman between 18 and 29 years old in good health. Each CDR3 is given with its conserved first and last residue. The order of the fields is J gene, V gene, clone size, D gene, CDR3 protein, CDR3 DNA. The D gene is left open where the match is weak. The size field is filled for only some rows; it gives once, few, many or a size class.

TRBJ2-7 TRBV4-3 NA NA CASSRDLDPLPDYEQYF TGCGCCAGCAGCCGGGACTTGGACCCTCTCCCGGACTACGAGCAGTACTTC
TRBJ2-7 TRBV12-3/TRBV12-4 many TRBD1 CATSWTGSAEQYF TGTGCCACCTCATGGACAGGGTCGGCCGAGCAGTACTTC
TRBJ2-7 TRBV6-5 many NA CASSYRKVPF TGTGCCAGCAGTTACCGAAAGGTCCCCTTC
TRBJ2-6 TRBV6-1 NA NA CASSGAVGANVLIF TGTGCCAGCTCCGGGGCGGTTGGGGCCAACGTCCTGATTTTC
TRBJ2-7 TRBV4-3 NA NA CASSQDLGDGEQYF TGCGCCAGCAGCCAAGATCTAGGGGATGGCGAGCAGTACTTC
TRBJ2-7 TRBV20-1 few TRBD1 CSARGTGGVLGEQYF TGCAGTGCTAGAGGGACAGGGGGAGTTCTTGGGGAGCAGTACTTC
TRBJ1-3 TRBV12-3/TRBV12-4 many NA CASSRGGYSGNTIYF TGTGCCAGCAGCCGAGGTGGTTACTCTGGAAACACCATATATTTT
TRBJ2-3 TRBV12-5 NA TRBD2 CASGSRGITDTQYF TGTGCTAGTGGTTCGCGGGGGATCACAGATACGCAGTATTTT
TRBJ2-7 TRBV9 NA NA CASSVGSPAFDEQYF TGTGCCAGCAGCGTAGGTTCTCCTGCCTTTGACGAGCAGTACTTC
TRBJ1-2 TRBV27 NA NA CASRAGAYYGYTF TGTGCCAGCCGGGCCGGCGCCTACTATGGCTACACCTTC
TRBJ2-5 TRBV10-3 NA NA CAISGHPQETQYF TGTGCCATCAGTGGTCATCCCCAAGAGACCCAGTACTTC
TRBJ2-2 TRBV12-3/TRBV12-4 few NA CASSSDIRDTGELFF TGTGCCAGCAGTTCAGACATCAGGGACACCGGGGAGCTGTTTTTT
TRBJ2-1 TRBV20-1 few NA CSARGPEQGTDNEQFF TGCAGTGCTAGGGGCCCAGAACAGGGAACGGACAATGAGCAGTTCTTC
TRBJ1-5 TRBV6-5 NA NA CASSYGTLIYSNQPQHF TGTGCCAGCAGTTACGGGACACTCATTTATAGCAATCAGCCCCAGCATTTT
TRBJ1-2 TRBV20-1 few NA CSASDHYGGYTF TGCAGTGCTAGCGATCACTACGGGGGCTACACCTTC
TRBJ1-5 TRBV12-3/TRBV12-4 NA NA CASSFSPGPQADQPQHF TGTGCCAGCAGTTTTTCACCGGGCCCCCAGGCGGATCAGCCCCAGCATTTT
TRBJ2-1 TRBV5-8 NA NA CASSFLGTYNEQFF TGTGCCAGCAGCTTCCTTGGAACCTACAATGAGCAGTTCTTC
TRBJ2-1 TRBV7-2 NA NA CASSLAVGKFSSYNEQFF TGTGCCAGCAGCCTGGCGGTGGGCAAATTTTCCTCCTACAATGAGCAGTTCTTC
TRBJ2-1 TRBV9 NA TRBD1 CASSPPTDRRYNEQFF TGTGCCAGCAGCCCACCGACGGACAGGCGATACAATGAGCAGTTCTTC
TRBJ2-3 TRBV7-9 few NA CASSLYGVGGTDTQYF TGTGCCAGCAGCTTATACGGTGTGGGGGGCACAGATACGCAGTATTTT
TRBJ2-7 TRBV3-1 NA NA CASSQDWNEQYF TGTGCCAGCAGCCAAGATTGGAACGAGCAGTACTTC
TRBJ2-1 TRBV7-6 NA TRBD2 CASSLLAVMGDEQFF TGTGCCAGCAGCTTACTAGCGGTCATGGGAGATGAGCAGTTCTTC
TRBJ1-1 TRBV6-1 few NA CASTPGRVTEAFF TGTGCCAGCACCCCGGGGAGGGTAACTGAAGCTTTCTTT
TRBJ2-3 TRBV7-2 few NA CASSLAGGPFSDTQYF TGTGCCAGCAGCTTAGCGGGAGGACCGTTCTCAGATACGCAGTATTTT
TRBJ2-3 TRBV3-1 NA TRBD2 CASSRAFSGRQGDTQYF TGTGCCAGCAGCCGAGCCTTTAGCGGGAGGCAGGGAGATACGCAGTATTTT
TRBJ2-6 TRBV12-3/TRBV12-4 NA TRBD1 CASSLRGGTGANVLTF TGTGCCAGCAGTTTACGAGGGGGCACTGGGGCCAACGTCCTGACTTTC
TRBJ2-5 TRBV5-6 NA NA CASSQLPRGTQYF TGTGCCAGCAGCCAACTACCCCGGGGGACCCAGTACTTC
TRBJ1-1 TRBV3-1 NA NA CASSQDGRRTDEAFF TGTGCCAGCAGCCAAGACGGCCGGCGGACAGATGAAGCTTTCTTT
TRBJ2-3 TRBV11-3 few NA CASSPDEYTQYF TGTGCCAGCAGCCCGGACGAGTATACGCAGTATTTT
TRBJ2-3 TRBV3-1 once TRBD2 CASSPPRTSRGRTDTQYF TGTGCCAGCAGCCCACCTCGGACTAGCCGGGGACGTACAGATACGCAGTATTTT
TRBJ2-5 TRBV20-1 few TRBD1 CSAYRTGWGQETQYF TGCAGTGCTTACCGGACAGGGTGGGGACAAGAGACCCAGTACTTC
TRBJ2-5 TRBV20-1 NA NA CSGTRGLDEETQYF TGCAGTGGGACTCGAGGGCTGGATGAAGAGACCCAGTACTTC